This record concerns one T cell receptor beta chain sequence. Sequencing was performed with immunoSEQ multiplex PCR; in TCRdb, only in-frame clones are kept and a portion is missing. The table has 400,000 to 600,000 clones, 70% to 80% seen once. From germline, CDR1 is SNHLY and CDR2 FYNNEI. After removal of 6 bases from V and 3 bases from J, the junction contained 5 bases not matched to a gene. The CDR3 has 15 residues. This sample stems from a study of shared clonotypes between healthy human individuals. Specimen: PBMCs. The rearrangement uses TRBV2 and TRBJ1-3; 10 bases line up with TRBD1. This sequence originates from a woman aged 35 to 49 in good health. Some clones in this sample may be carry-over from other donors' samples. CDR3: CASSPTGGFGNTIYF. CDR3 nucleotides: TGTGCCAGCAGCCCGACAGGGGGCTTTGGAAACACCATATATTTT.